Shown below are 11 T cell receptor beta chains from a single sample sequenced in a study of T-cell reconstitution after alpha-beta-depleted transplantation in children. The TCRbeta library incorporated unique molecular identifiers. TCRdb reprocessed the PCR reads with MiXCR, giving one entry per CDR3 protein. This sample has 330,000 or so distinct CDR3 sequences; around 10% occur once, and the top ten carry under 3%. The sequenced sample was PBMCs from the stem cell graft donor, obtained from the stem cell graft. The receptors shown here come from a human donor who donated a stem cell graft to a child with acute lymphoblastic leukemia.

This clonotype was counted between two and nine times. The gene calls are TRBV9 and TRBJ2-7; 7 bases line up with TRBD2. With V trimmed by 3 bases and J by 6 bases, 9 bases remained unmatched. The germline CDR1 and CDR2 sequences are SGDLS and YYNGEE. CDR3 length: 14 amino acids. This chain's CDR3 is CASSEKGREREQYF. CDR3 coding DNA: TGTGCCAGCAGCGAGAAAGGGCGGGAGCGCGAGCAGTACTTC.

A few counts support this clonotype. The chain carries TRBV12-3 or TRBV12-4 and TRBJ2-2, with 7 bases matching TRBD1. The CDR3 runs to 14 residues. V lost 8 bases and J lost 4; bases outside the gene matches: 7. The CDR3 protein is CASVRDRGTGELFF. DNA of the CDR3: TGTGCCAGCGTCCGGGACAGAGGCACCGGGGAGCTGTTTTTT.

This rearrangement joins TRBV12-3 or TRBV12-4 to TRBJ1-5; possible D gene TRBD1, 5 bases. This CDR3 has 19 residues. Trimming removed 8 bases from V and 0 bases from J, with 26 bases in between. The chain's CDR3 is CASCINYGQGLASNQPQHF. The CDR3 DNA follows: TGTGCCAGCTGTATAAACTATGGACAAGGTTTGGCTAGCAATCAGCCCCAGCATTTT.

The rearrangement uses TRBV4-3 and TRBJ2-2; perhaps D is TRBD1 or TRBD2 (5 bases each). V was trimmed by 0 bases and J by 5 bases, leaving 10 bases between them. Germline-derived CDR1 and CDR2 are LGHNA and YSLEER. CDR3 length: 15 residues. The CDR3 reads CASSQDPGPTGELFF. The CDR3 DNA is TGCGCCAGCAGCCAAGATCCGGGGCCAACCGGGGAGCTGTTTTTT.

CDR3 in amino acids: CASSSPSNSYEQYF. The CDR3 DNA reads TGTGCCAGCAGCTCACCATCGAATTCCTACGAGCAGTACTTC. The gene calls are TRBV11-2 and TRBJ2-7; the D is unclear. Per germline, CDR1 SGHAT and CDR2 FQNNGV. This CDR3 spans 14 amino acids. Between the trimmed V and J ends, which lost 4 bases and 1 base, there was a span of 11 bases.

Notes on this clonotype: A much larger clonotype is one base distant, so this may be a read error. V usage is TRBV10-2 and J usage is TRBJ2-7; no definite D call. Trimming removed 10 bases from V and 3 bases from J, with 10 bases in between. The CDR3 runs to 11 residues. CDR1 WSHSY and CDR2 SAAADI come from the germline V gene. CDR3 in amino acids: CAITLGYEQYF. The CDR3 DNA reads as TGCGCCATCACCCTAGGCTACGAGCAGTACTTC.

This clonotype showed up just a few times. The J gene is TRBJ2-7, the V gene TRBV5-5; D is uncertain. From germline, CDR1 is SGHKS and CDR2 YYEKEE (reference sequence). The CDR3 runs to 15 residues. Trimming stripped 2 bases from V and 4 bases from J, with 16 bases between. The CDR3 spells CASSLLTGSRYEQYF. CDR3 DNA: TGTGCCAGCAGCTTACTCACCGGCAGCCGGTACGAGCAGTACTTC. The variable domain in full, with the rest retrieved from reference TRBV5-5 and TRBJ2-7, is DAGVTQSPTHLIKTRGQQVTLRCSPISGHKSVSWYQQVLGQGPQFIFQYYEKEERGRGNFPDRFSARQFPNYSSELNVNALLLGDSALYLCASSLLTGSRYEQYFGPGTRLTVT.

This clonotype was detected only a few times. The V and J genes are TRBV7-9 and TRBJ2-1; D call uncertain. V was clipped by 1 base and J by 9 bases, with 7 bases between them. In germline, CDR1 is SEHNR, CDR2 FQNEAQ (reference sequence). The CDR3 length is 12 residues. The CDR3 DNA reads TGTGCCAGCAGCTTAGACCTCATTGAGCAGTTCTTC. It translates to CASSLDLIEQFF.

CDR3 nucleotides: TGTGCCAGCAGCCCGCGACAGGGCCAACCGGGACCCCTGAGCGAGACCCAGTACTTC. Translated, it gives CASSPRQGQPGPLSETQYF. The J gene is TRBJ2-5, the V gene TRBV11-1; 7 bases map to TRBD1. From germline, CDR1 is SGHAT and CDR2 FQDESV (reference sequence). Unmatched junction bases numbered 23, after V lost 5 bases and J lost 5 bases. The CDR3 is made up of 19 amino acids. The full variable domain, completed using reference TRBV11-1 and TRBJ2-5, is EAEVAQSPRYKITEKSQAVAFWCDPISGHATLYWYRQILGQGPELLVQFQDESVVDDSQLPKDRFSAERLKGVDSTLKIQPAELGDSAMYLCASSPRQGQPGPLSETQYFGPGTRLLVL.

The chain recombines TRBV5-1 with TRBJ2-7, with a weak D call TRBD1 (6 bases). Trimming pared 2 bases from V and 0 bases from J, leaving 15 bases between. The germline gives CDR1 SGHRS, CDR2 YFSETQ. The CDR3 length is 16 residues. This chain's CDR3 is CASSLRRQVNSYEQYF. CDR3 bases: TGCGCCAGCAGCTTACGTCGACAGGTAAACTCCTACGAGCAGTACTTC.

J is TRBJ2-1 and V is TRBV3-1; D tentatively fits TRBD1 or TRBD2 (5 bases each). The germline V gene has CDR1 LGHDT and CDR2 YNNKEL (reference sequence). The V end lost 3 bases, the J end lost 6 bases, and 9 bases lay between the germline ends. The CDR3 length is 13 residues. The CDR3 spells CASSHGTPNEQFF. DNA of the CDR3: TGTGCCAGCAGCCACGGGACCCCCAATGAGCAGTTCTTC.